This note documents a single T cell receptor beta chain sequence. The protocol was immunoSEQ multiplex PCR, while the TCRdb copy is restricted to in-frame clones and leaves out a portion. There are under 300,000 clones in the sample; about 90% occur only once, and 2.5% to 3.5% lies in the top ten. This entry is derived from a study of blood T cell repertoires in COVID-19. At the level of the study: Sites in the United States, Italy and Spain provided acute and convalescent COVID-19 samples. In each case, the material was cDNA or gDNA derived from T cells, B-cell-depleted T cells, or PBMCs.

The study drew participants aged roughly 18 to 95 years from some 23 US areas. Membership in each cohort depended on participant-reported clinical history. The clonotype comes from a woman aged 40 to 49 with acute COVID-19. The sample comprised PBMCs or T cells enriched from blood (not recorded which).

The CDR3 coding sequence is TGTGCCAGCAGTACAGGGTTTGGAAACACCATATATTTT. This codes for CASSTGFGNTIYF. This chain connects TRBV12-3 or TRBV12-4 to TRBJ1-3; TRBD1 might be the D (6 bases). This CDR3 has 13 residues. Deletions cut 5 bases from V and 3 bases from J, with 8 bases between.